The rows below give T cell receptor beta chains drawn from one sample of a study of shared clonotypes between healthy human individuals. The protocol was immunoSEQ multiplex PCR, while the TCRdb copy is restricted to in-frame clones and leaves out a portion. The sample includes about a million clones, under 80% of them seen just once. The sequenced sample was memory CD4+ T cells sorted from blood. The source is a man younger than 35 in good health. Each CDR3 is given without its conserved first and last residue. The order of the fields is V gene, J gene, CDR3 protein.

TRBV7-6	TRBJ2-7	ASSLGTSGSYEQY
TRBV2	TRBJ2-2	ASSVEQNTGELF
TRBV7-2	TRBJ2-1	ASSFSRLAGGANEQF
TRBV9	TRBJ2-7	ASSPPGLPYEQY
TRBV29-1	TRBJ2-1	SVGTTPYNEQF
TRBV27	TRBJ1-6	ASSLWAGGHSPLH
TRBV5-4	TRBJ1-1	ASSSPTGVRSEAF
TRBV7-3	TRBJ2-7	ASSKPVPDRAYEQY
TRBV5-1	TRBJ1-1	ASSLGDLVNTEAF
TRBV6-1	TRBJ1-2	ASSEAGQITYGYT
TRBV19	TRBJ1-2	ASSTSLGYT
TRBV6-5	TRBJ2-7	ASSYSSSGGDEQY
TRBV15	TRBJ2-2	ATSKARGAKTGELF
TRBV7-2	TRBJ1-1	ASSPRWGGEGNTEAF
TRBV6-6	TRBJ1-1	ASSYSLSGDEAF
TRBV10-3	TRBJ1-1	AIREGGYTEAF
TRBV6-5	TRBJ2-3	ASSYGGRMADTQY
TRBV30	TRBJ2-4	AWSGNSLAKNIQY
TRBV7-9	TRBJ2-1	ASSPPSWRATEGGEQF
TRBV7-8	TRBJ2-5	ASSTGGYETQY
TRBV9	TRBJ2-7	ASSVSDSPMSYEQY
TRBV19	TRBJ2-3	ASSTGLAGITDTQY
TRBV28	TRBJ2-2	ASSRDLGRKGAGELF
TRBV2	TRBJ2-3	ASSEGQGGTDTQY
TRBV9	TRBJ2-7	ASSVGGQVGVNEQY
TRBV9	TRBJ2-7	ASSPGTATYEQY
TRBV11-3	TRBJ2-4	ASSHPGSKNIQY
TRBV10-3	TRBJ1-2	AISGQDNYGYT
TRBV7-2	TRBJ1-5	ASSVQGGNQPQH
TRBV18	TRBJ1-1	ASSPTPGTGTEAF
TRBV7-9	TRBJ1-2	ASSLRQNYGYT
TRBV5-5	TRBJ1-2	ASSLGQGLIPYGYT
TRBV6-1	TRBJ2-3	ASFGLAGSTDTQY
TRBV10-3	TRBJ2-5	AISDWGRGRQETQY
TRBV5-1	TRBJ2-2	ASSPAAVDTGELF
TRBV28	TRBJ2-7	ASSLKGQGRHEQY
TRBV5-6	TRBJ2-1	ASSFIFTASYNEQF
TRBV5-1	TRBJ2-3	ASSPSLERVGTDTQY
TRBV29-1	TRBJ2-7	SARWDSRAVKKGEQY
TRBV6-1	TRBJ2-2	ASRGTGAPTGELF
TRBV10-3	TRBJ1-1	ATGRGEGEAF
TRBV30	TRBJ1-6	AWTGQYNSPLH
TRBV14	TRBJ2-3	ASSQAPRDTQY
TRBV29-1	TRBJ2-3	SSAKGVGDTQY
TRBV11-2	TRBJ1-4	ASSLGHLIGELF
TRBV10-2	TRBJ2-2	ASRGTGGNGELF
TRBV19	TRBJ1-2	ASSQQGFDGYT
TRBV19	TRBJ2-2	ASSRGNWAGGTGELF
TRBV7-9	TRBJ2-2	ASSRGGTNTGELF
TRBV20-1	TRBJ2-7	SASSLYEQY
TRBV4-3	TRBJ2-1	ASSLIPGVLTFEQF
TRBV28	TRBJ1-6	ASSGGQGLYSPLH
TRBV27	TRBJ1-6	ASSWGARSPLH
TRBV7-9	TRBJ1-1	ASSRGRNTEAF
TRBV15	TRBJ2-5	ATSRALVETQY